This T cell receptor beta chain appears in the sequencing data of a study of shared clonotypes between healthy human individuals. Germline V lookup: CDR1 SGDLS, CDR2 YYNGEE. Trimming took 0 bases from V and 6 from J, leaving 13 bases between them. This CDR3 is built from 14 residues. Data came from immunoSEQ multiplex PCR; TCRdb stores just in-frame clones and leaves some out. The table records more than 1.2 million clones, approximately 98.5% of them present only once. The chain links TRBV9 to TRBJ2-7; D is perhaps TRBD1 (5 bases). Specimen: naive CD4+ T cells sorted from blood. Regarding subset: CD45RA+ positively selected. The sequence derives from a man aged 25-45 years in good health. CDR3 DNA sequence: TGTGCCAGCAGCGTAGGCAGGGTCCCATCCGAGCAGTACTTC. Translating it yields CASSVGRVPSEQYF.